This T cell receptor (beta chain) came from a study of shared clonotypes between healthy human individuals. Sequenced by immunoSEQ multiplex PCR; TCRdb stores in-frame clones only, minus some. The sample lists 850,000 to 1,200,000 clones; under 80% were seen once. Germline assignment: CDR1 MDHEN and CDR2 SYDVKM. This CDR3 has 13 amino acids. V dropped 7 bases and J dropped 7; count of bases not matched to a gene: 8. The receptor comes from a man aged 18 to 29 in good health. The sequencing sample was made of memory CD4+ T cells sorted from blood. The subset: CD45RA-negative fraction. The chain is built from TRBV28 and TRBJ2-3; 7 positions match TRBD2. The CDR3 DNA reads TGTGCCAGCACTGGGGGGGTACCAAATACGCAGTATTTT. Its translation: CASTGGVPNTQYF.